At least ten counts were recorded for the clone carrying this T cell receptor beta chain. Its antigen is not known. The length of the CDR3 is 15 residues. V was pared by 3 bases and J by 2 bases, with 13 bases between. Germline V lookup: CDR1 SGHTA, CDR2 FQGTGA. The sample originates from a study of T-cell reconstitution after alpha-beta-depleted transplantation in children. Molecular barcoding with unique molecular identifiers was used for the TCRbeta library. A single record per CDR3 protein comes from TCRdb applying MiXCR to the PCR reads. The sample has almost 250,000 distinct CDR3 sequences; around 25% are singletons. The study's findings and limits: Reportedly, only several hundred clones from non-depleted graft cells drove alpha-beta T-cell counts at about two months. From newly produced T cells came most of the T-cell counts and diversity one year after transplant.

The receptor was derived from a girl aged 2 to 10 with Fanconi anemia, due to receive a stem cell transplant. V usage is TRBV7-3 and J usage is TRBJ1-1, with D perhaps TRBD1 (5 bases). The input for sequencing was PBMCs, taken before TCRalphabeta/CD19-depleted stem cell transplant. CDR3: CASSLGGAANTEAFF. CDR3 in DNA: TGTGCCAGCAGCTTGGGAGGGGCCGCTAACACTGAAGCTTTCTTT.